The present T cell receptor beta chain was sequenced within a study of PD-1 blockade in classical Hodgkin lymphoma. Study summary: Patients received nivolumab 3 mg/kg intravenously every 2 weeks. Study observations and caveats: It was CD4+ TCR diversity, not CD8+, that rose significantly by C4D1. Differences between repertoires have undefined causes, possibly disease activity or prior therapy.

As concerns this clone: Its antigen remains unknown.

Relapse was seen in all patients after autologous stem cell transplantation, and brentuximab vedotin exposure was variable. Each best response was a complete response, a partial response or progressive disease. Looked up from germline, CDR1 is SGHVS and CDR2 is FQNEAQ. The CDR3 is 14 amino acids. V lost 3 bases and J lost 1, with 9 bases in between. The protocol was immunoSEQ multiplex PCR, while the TCRdb copy is restricted to in-frame clones and leaves out a portion. The repertoire holds about 97,000 clones, approximately 80% seen once, with 12% in the top ten. The chain carries TRBV7-8 and TRBJ1-1; D call uncertain. Specimen: peripheral blood mononuclear cells (PBMCs), collected at baseline. The clonotype originates from a human donor with classical Hodgkin lymphoma. The CDR3 spells CASSFSDGNTEAFF. In DNA, the CDR3 is TGTGCCAGCAGCTTCAGTGATGGGAACACTGAAGCTTTCTTT.